This T cell receptor beta chain was recovered during a study of T cells in Graves' hyperthyroidism and ophthalmopathy. Study observations and caveats: Before onset, by a median of approximately 6.8 months, the model predicted ophthalmopathy.

The TCR beta CDR3 regions underwent amplification using RNA transcripts as the source. RT-PCR in the first round (using the HTBI primer set) targeted the TCR CDR3. TCRdb re-called the multiplex PCR reads through MiXCR, storing one row per CDR3 protein. The sample has hundreds of thousands of distinct CDR3 sequences; more than 30% are singletons. V gave up 0 bases and J gave up 4 bases, with 6 bases separating them. The CDR3 has 13 amino acids. The V gene's germline CDR1 is SEHNR and CDR2 FQNEAQ (reference sequence). This clonotype was recorded at least ten times. Antigen unknown. Sequences were obtained from blood. This sequence joins TRBV7-9 and TRBJ1-2; D is ambiguous. This TCR was sampled from a man aged 18 to 29 with Graves' hyperthyroidism. The CDR3 nucleotides read TGTGCCAGCAGCTTAGCCGAGGGCTATGGCTACACCTTC. Amino acids: CASSLAEGYGYTF.